This note documents a single T cell receptor (beta chain) sequence. Sequencing was performed with immunoSEQ multiplex PCR; in TCRdb, only in-frame clones are kept and a portion is missing. The sample yields tens of thousands of clones, roughly 75% seen once. This entry is derived from a study of blood T cell repertoires in COVID-19. The CDR3 totals 15 residues. V trimming: 2 bases; J trimming: 3 bases; junction bases outside the gene matches: 7. CDR1 is SGHRS and CDR2 is YFSETQ in the germline V gene. Sequencing was performed on peripheral blood. The chain joins TRBV5-1 to TRBJ2-5; 7 nucleotides line up with TRBD1. This TCR came from a woman aged 45-65 years with acute or convalescent COVID-19. CDR3 residues: CASSFRQGQKETQYF. In nucleotides, the CDR3 is TGCGCCAGCAGCTTCCGACAGGGCCAAAAAGAGACCCAGTACTTC. Based on the CDR3 plus reference TRBV5-1 and TRBJ2-5, the full variable domain is KAGVTQTPRYLIKTRGQQVTLSCSPISGHRSVSWYQQTPGQGLQFLFEYFSETQRNKGNFPGRFSGRQFSNSRSEMNVSTLELGDSALYLCASSFRQGQKETQYFGPGTRLLVL.